The 12 T cell receptor beta chains given below trace back to one sample, sequenced in a study of blood T cells in healthy people across ages. A sample-barcoded 5' primer and a J-beta primer mix were used in a second PCR of about 7 to 11 cycles. TCRdb reprocessed the 5' RACE reads with MiXCR, giving one entry per CDR3 protein. The data show 1,500,000 or so distinct CDR3 sequences, roughly 43% seen once. The sample comprised blood. The origin of the receptors is a woman between 18 and 29 years old in good health.

The CDR3: CASTNRPREANEQFF. For the CDR3, the DNA is TGTGCCAGCACTAATAGGCCCCGAGAGGCTAATGAGCAGTTCTTC. The gene calls are TRBV27 and TRBJ2-1; no clear D gene. There are 15 residues in the CDR3. The ends were cut back, 7 bases at V and 7 bases at J, with 20 bases in the middle. CDR1 and CDR2 from the germline V gene are MNHEY and SMNVEV (reference sequence).

This clonotype was picked up a small number of times. The chain is built from TRBV9 and TRBJ1-1; 9 positions agree with TRBD1. V shed 0 bases, J shed 5 bases, and the junction held 5 bases outside the gene matches. The CDR3 spans 15 residues. CDR1 and CDR2 (germline): SGDLS, YYNGEE. As DNA, the CDR3 is TGTGCCAGCAGCGTAGGTGGGACAGGGCGGACTGAAGCTTTCTTT. Its translation: CASSVGGTGRTEAFF.

The chain recombines TRBV25-1 with TRBJ2-7; a possible D gene is TRBD2 (7 bases). Germline CDR1 and CDR2: MGHDK and SYGVNS. Trimming removed 6 bases at V and 7 bases at J, with 28 bases between. CDR3 length: 17 residues. Here the CDR3 DNA reads TGTGCCAGCAGCCTGCGGGGCGCGGGGGCACATTCCGATGAGCAGTACTTC. This gives the protein CASSLRGAGAHSDEQYF.

The chain combines TRBV5-6 with TRBJ1-5; tentative D call: TRBD1 (5 bases). V lost 4 bases and J 0 bases, leaving 11 bases between the germline ends. Per the germline V gene, CDR1 is SGHDT and CDR2 is YYEEEE. This CDR3 has 15 residues. The CDR3 loop is CASSKTVNSNQPQHF. The CDR3, as DNA: TGTGCCAGCAGCAAGACAGTTAATAGCAATCAGCCCCAGCATTTT.

The chain is built from TRBV7-9 and TRBJ2-7; TRBD2 matches at 12 bases. CDR1 is SEHNR and CDR2 is FQNEAQ in the germline V gene (reference sequence). The CDR3 is 15 residues long. The ends lost 5 bases at V and 3 bases at J; junction bases unmatched: 5. The CDR3 DNA follows: TGTGCCAGCAGCCAGCAGACTAGCGGGAGCTACGAGCAGTACTTC. Translated: CASSQQTSGSYEQYF.

This clonotype was detected only a few times. This chain joins TRBV10-3 and TRBJ1-3; 7 bases map to TRBD1. Unmatched junction bases numbered 16, after V lost 8 bases and J lost 6 bases. The CDR3 spans 16 residues. Germline CDR1 is ENHRY and CDR2 is SYGVKD. The CDR3 bases are TGTGCCATCTCCGGGGGAACAGGGGAGATTGAAAACACCATATATTTT. Amino acids: CAISGGTGEIENTIYF.

This chain links TRBV7-3 with TRBJ2-3; 10 nucleotides match TRBD2. Per germline, CDR1 SGHTA and CDR2 FQGTGA. The CDR3 loop spans 17 amino acids. The J segment lost 4 bases and the V segment lost 1 base, leaving 8 bases of the junction unmatched. The CDR3: CASSLNSAGGKADTQYF. The CDR3 DNA is TGTGCCAGCAGCTTAAACTCAGCGGGAGGGAAGGCAGATACGCAGTATTTT. The whole variable domain, remainder taken from reference TRBV7-3 and TRBJ2-3, is GAGVSQTPSNKVTEKGKYVELRCDPISGHTALYWYRQSLGQGPEFLIYFQGTGAADDSGLPNDRFFAVRPEGSVSTLKIQRTERGDSAVYLCASSLNSAGGKADTQYFGPGTRLTVL.

As DNA, the CDR3 is TGTGCCAGCAGCGATACACAGGGGGCGAATACTGAAGCTTTCTTT. Translation gives CASSDTQGANTEAFF. This chain uses TRBV7-9 with TRBJ1-1; 9 nucleotides line up with TRBD1. This CDR3 contains 15 residues. CDR1 SEHNR and CDR2 FQNEAQ come from the germline V gene (reference sequence). Trimming took 5 bases from V and 5 from J; bases not matched to a gene: 9. The full variable domain, with the rest looked up from reference TRBV7-9 and TRBJ1-1, is DTGVSQNPRHKITKRGQNVTFRCDPISEHNRLYWYRQTLGQGPEFLTYFQNEAQLEKSRLLSDRFSAERPKGSFSTLEIQRTEQGDSAMYLCASSDTQGANTEAFFGQGTRLTVV.

The CDR3 is CASSLEGSRETQYF. In nucleotides, the CDR3 is TGTGCCAGCAGCTTAGAGGGGTCGCGGGAGACCCAGTACTTC. This rearrangement joins TRBV7-2 to TRBJ2-5; possibly TRBD1 for D (5 bases). Germline V CDR1 and CDR2: SGHTA, FQGNSA. The CDR3 consists of 14 residues. Trimming stripped 1 base from V and 5 bases from J, with 11 bases between.

V and J are TRBV28 and TRBJ2-1; D is unclear. CDR1 is MDHEN, CDR2 SYDVKM, per germline. V lost 5 bases, J lost 8 bases, and 7 bases lay in between. The CDR3 is 11 residues long. The CDR3 sequence is CASSALYEQFF. Written as DNA, the CDR3 is TGTGCCAGCAGTGCCCTCTATGAGCAGTTCTTC.

Comment on this clonotype: A read error may account for a junction end that differs from germline. The chain is built from TRBV13 and TRBJ2-7, with 11 bases aligning to TRBD2. From germline, CDR1 is PRHDT and CDR2 FYEKMQ (reference sequence). The CDR3 loop spans 15 amino acids. CDR3: CANSTIAGGPHEQYF. In nucleotides, the CDR3 is TGTGCCAACAGCACCATAGCGGGAGGGCCCCACGAGCAGTACTTC.

In this sample, this clonotype turned up a few times. This chain uses TRBV6-6 with TRBJ1-2; TRBD1 might be the D (6 bases). The CDR3 has 15 residues. The V and J ends lost 6 bases and 6 bases respectively, with 20 bases between them. CDR1 MNHNY and CDR2 SVGAGI come from the germline V gene (reference sequence). CDR3 DNA: TGTGCCAGCAGCCCTCGCCAGGGGTTGGACCATGGCTACACCTTC. Translated, it gives CASSPRQGLDHGYTF.